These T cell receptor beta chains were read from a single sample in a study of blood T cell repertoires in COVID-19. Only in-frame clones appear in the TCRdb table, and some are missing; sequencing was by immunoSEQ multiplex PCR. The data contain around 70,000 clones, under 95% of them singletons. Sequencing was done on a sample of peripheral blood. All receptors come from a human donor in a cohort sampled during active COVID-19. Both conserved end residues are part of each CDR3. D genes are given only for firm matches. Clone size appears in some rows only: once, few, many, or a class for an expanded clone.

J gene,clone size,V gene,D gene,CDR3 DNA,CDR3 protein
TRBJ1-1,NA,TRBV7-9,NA,TGTGCCAGCAAAAGGGGCCCCCCTGAAGCTTTCTTT,CASKRGPPEAFF
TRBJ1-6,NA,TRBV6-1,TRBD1,TGTGCCAGCAGTGGGGCCGGGACAGGGGTCGGTAATTCACCCCTCCACTTT,CASSGAGTGVGNSPLHF
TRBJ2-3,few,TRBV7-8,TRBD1,TGTGCCAGCAGCTTAAGAGGTGACAGGGGCACAGATACGCAGTATTTT,CASSLRGDRGTDTQYF
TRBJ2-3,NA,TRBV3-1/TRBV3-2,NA,TGTGCCAGCAGCCAAGCAAGCGGGACAGATACGCAGTATTTT,CASSQASGTDTQYF
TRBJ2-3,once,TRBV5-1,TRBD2,TGCGCCAGCAGCGAGCGGGGGGACACAGATACGCAGTATTTT,CASSERGDTDTQYF
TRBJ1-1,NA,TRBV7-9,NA,TGTGCCAGCAGCTCACGGGAATTAGGTGGCACTGAAGCTTTCTTT,CASSSRELGGTEAFF
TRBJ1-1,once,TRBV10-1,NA,TGCGCCAGCAGTGAGTCGAACACCTTCTTT,CASSESNTFF
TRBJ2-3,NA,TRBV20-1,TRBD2,TGCAGTGCTAGTGGACTAGCGGGGATAGCAGATACGCAGTATTTT,CSASGLAGIADTQYF
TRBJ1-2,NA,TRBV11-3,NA,TGTGCCAGCAGCTTAGACCACTTCGGGACTGGTAACTATGGCTACACCTTC,CASSLDHFGTGNYGYTF
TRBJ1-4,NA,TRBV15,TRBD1,TGTGCCACCAGCGACAGGGTGGAGAATGAAAAACTGTTTTTT,CATSDRVENEKLFF
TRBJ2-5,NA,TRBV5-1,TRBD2,TGCGCCAGCAGCTCCTGGCGATGGGCTAGCGGGGAGGTAGAGGAGACCCAGTACTTC,CASSSWRWASGEVEETQYF
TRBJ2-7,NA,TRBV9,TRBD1,TGTGCCAGCAGCCCCCAAGGGACAGGAATCTACGAGCAGTACTTC,CASSPQGTGIYEQYF
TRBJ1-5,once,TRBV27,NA,TGTGCCAGCAGTTTATCGAAGGGGGATGGGCAGCCCCAGCATTTT,CASSLSKGDGQPQHF
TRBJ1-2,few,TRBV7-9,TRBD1,TGTGCCAGCAGCTTATTTGGACAGGGTCTAGACTATGGCTACACCTTC,CASSLFGQGLDYGYTF
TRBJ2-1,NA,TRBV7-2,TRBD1,TGTGCCAGCATCTTTGGGGGACAGACAGGGGCCTTATCGGAGCAGTTCTTC,CASIFGGQTGALSEQFF
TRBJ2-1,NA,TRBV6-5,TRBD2,TGTGCCAGCAGTCGAGCGGGGGGGCCCTACAATGAGCAGTTCTTC,CASSRAGGPYNEQFF
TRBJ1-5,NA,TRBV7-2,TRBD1,TGTGCCAGCAGCTTAGACGGGACAGGTAGCAATCAGCCCCAGCATTTT,CASSLDGTGSNQPQHF
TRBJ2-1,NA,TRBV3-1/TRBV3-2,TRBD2,TGTGCCAGCAGCCAAGGGACTAGGGGTTGGGATGAGCAGTTCTTC,CASSQGTRGWDEQFF
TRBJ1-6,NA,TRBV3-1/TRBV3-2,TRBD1,TGTGCCAGCAGCCAAGTACCCCCAACAGGGGCGCGAAATTCACCCCTCCACTTT,CASSQVPPTGARNSPLHF
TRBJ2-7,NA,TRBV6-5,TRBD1,TGTGCCAGCCCATGGGGACAGAGCTCGAACGAGCAGTACTTC,CASPWGQSSNEQYF
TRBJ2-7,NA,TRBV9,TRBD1,TGTGCCAGCAGCGTGACAGGGGGCACCTACGAGCAGTACTTC,CASSVTGGTYEQYF
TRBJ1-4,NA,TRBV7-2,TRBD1,TGTGCCAGCAGCCCACGGACAGGGACTAATGAAAAACTGTTTTTT,CASSPRTGTNEKLFF
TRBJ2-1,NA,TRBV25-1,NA,TGTGCCAGCAGTGAACCGGGGAGCTCCTACAATGAGCAGTTCTTC,CASSEPGSSYNEQFF
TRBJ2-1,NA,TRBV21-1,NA,TGTGCCAGCAGCAAAGAACCCGGGACAGGGGTACCAAGCTCCTACAATGAGCAGTTCTTC,CASSKEPGTGVPSSYNEQFF
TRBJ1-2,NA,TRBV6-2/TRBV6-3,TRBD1,TGTGCCAGCAGTCTGGGACAGGGAGTTAACTATGGCTACACCTTC,CASSLGQGVNYGYTF
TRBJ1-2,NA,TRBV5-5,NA,TGTGCCAGCAGCTTGGGGCAGGGGAACTATGGCTACACCTTC,CASSLGQGNYGYTF
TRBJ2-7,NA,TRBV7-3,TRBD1,TGTGCCAGCAGCCCCGGACAGGGGGGCAGCGAGCAGTACTTC,CASSPGQGGSEQYF
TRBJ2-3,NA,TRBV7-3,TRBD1,TGTGCCAGCAGCCAAACCTCCGGGACAGGGGGTCCAGATACGCAGTATTTT,CASSQTSGTGGPDTQYF
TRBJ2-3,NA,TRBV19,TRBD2,TGTGCCAGTAGTATACGATTACCCCGGGGGGGCACAGATACGCAGTATTTT,CASSIRLPRGGTDTQYF
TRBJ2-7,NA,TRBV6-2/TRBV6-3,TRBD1,TGTGCCAGCAGTGCCCGGGACAGATCTAGCGAGCAGTACTTC,CASSARDRSSEQYF
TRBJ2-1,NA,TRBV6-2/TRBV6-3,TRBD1,TGTGCCAGCAGTTTGGACAGGGGAAGCGATGAGCAGTTCTTC,CASSLDRGSDEQFF
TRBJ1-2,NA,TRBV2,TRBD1,TGTGCCAGCAGAACAGGGGGCGCTCGGGGCTACACCTTC,CASRTGGARGYTF
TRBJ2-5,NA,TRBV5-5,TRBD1,TGTGCCAGCAGCCGCGACAGGGTGGGAGAGACCCAGTACTTC,CASSRDRVGETQYF
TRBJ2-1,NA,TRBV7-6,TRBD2,TGTGCCAGCAGCTTAGGAGCTAGCGGGAGCTCCTACAATGAGCAGTTCTTC,CASSLGASGSSYNEQFF
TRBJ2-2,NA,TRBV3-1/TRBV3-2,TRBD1,TGTGCCAGCAGACTTGACAGGGGGATCGGCACCGGGGAGCTGTTTTTT,CASRLDRGIGTGELFF
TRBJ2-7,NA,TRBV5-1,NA,TGCGCCAGCAGCCCCCAGAGTCGGGGTGCCCACGAGCAGTACTTC,CASSPQSRGAHEQYF
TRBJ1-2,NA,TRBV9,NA,TGTGCCAGCAGCGTTTTTGAGGGTATGGGTCTGGGTGGCTACACCTTC,CASSVFEGMGLGGYTF
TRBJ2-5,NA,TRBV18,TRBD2,TGTGCCAGCTCATCTGGGACTAGCGGGGGTTCCACCGGGGAGACCCAGTACTTC,CASSSGTSGGSTGETQYF
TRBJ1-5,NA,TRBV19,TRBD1,TGTGCCAGTATGTGGGGGACAGGGGGTCAGCCCCAGCATTTT,CASMWGTGGQPQHF
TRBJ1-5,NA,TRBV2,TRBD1,TGTGCCAGCAGTGAATTCGGGACAGGCAATCAGCCCCAGCATTTT,CASSEFGTGNQPQHF
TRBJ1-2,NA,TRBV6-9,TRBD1,TGTGCCAGCAGTCGGACAGGGCGTTTTGCCTATGGCTACACCTTC,CASSRTGRFAYGYTF
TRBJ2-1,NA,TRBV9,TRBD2,TGTGCCAGCAGCGATAGCGGGGTTCAGGATGAGCAGTTCTTC,CASSDSGVQDEQFF
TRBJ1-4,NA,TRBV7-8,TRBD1,TGTGCCAGCAGCTTTACAGGGGGCTCGGGGGAAAAACTGTTTTTT,CASSFTGGSGEKLFF
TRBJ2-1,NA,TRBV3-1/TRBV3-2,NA,TGTGCCAGCAGCCTCCGGGTTGAATATGAGCAGTTCTTC,CASSLRVEYEQFF
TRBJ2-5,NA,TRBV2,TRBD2,TGTGCCAGCAGTGAAGGGGGCCCCTCTAGCGGGGGAGGGGGGACCCAGTACTTC,CASSEGGPSSGGGGTQYF
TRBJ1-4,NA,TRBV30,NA,TGTGCCTGGAGTACCAGGACAGACTTTAATGAAAAACTGTTTTTT,CAWSTRTDFNEKLFF
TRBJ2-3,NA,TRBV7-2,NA,TGTGCCAGCAGCTTTAACGGGCGGGCAGATACGCAGTATTTT,CASSFNGRADTQYF
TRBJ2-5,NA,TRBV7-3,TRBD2,TGTGCCAGCAGCTTACAGCCGGGGGGGCAAGAGACCCAGTACTTC,CASSLQPGGQETQYF
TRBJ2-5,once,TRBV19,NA,TGTGCCAGTAGTGCTTCAGGGGCCCCAGAGACCCAGTACTTC,CASSASGAPETQYF
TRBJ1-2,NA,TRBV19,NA,TGTGCCAGTAGGGGTACGGGAGGGCGGCGCGATGGCTACACCTTC,CASRGTGGRRDGYTF
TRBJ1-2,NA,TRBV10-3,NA,TGTGCCATCAGTGATGCCAGTACCGCATACACCTTC,CAISDASTAYTF
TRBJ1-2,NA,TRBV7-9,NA,TGTGCCAGCAGCTTAGGAGGTTCTGGTAGAAGCTACACCTTC,CASSLGGSGRSYTF